The entry that follows covers one TCR beta chain sequence. The ends were cut back, 6 bases at V and 1 base at J, with 7 bases in the middle. This CDR3 is 12 amino acids long. Germline values: CDR1 DFQATT, CDR2 SNEGSKA (reference sequence). TCRdb fed the 5' RACE reads into MiXCR, producing one record per CDR3 protein. The data show about 210,000 distinct CDR3 sequences, with around 30% seen just once and 10% to 12% held by the top ten. The data are from a study of T-cell memory formation after mild COVID-19. The source of this sequence is an adult woman who had mild COVID-19 (a few samples of this study predate the infection). Cell type and time point are not known. This chain uses TRBV20-1 with TRBJ2-4; D gene ambiguous. Material for sequencing was PBMCs or a T cell subset sorted from them (not recorded which). The CDR3 nucleotides read TGCAGTGCCACTTCGGCCAAAAACATTCAGTACTTC. It encodes CSATSAKNIQYF.